This T cell receptor beta chain was identified during a study of T cell clones after liver transplantation. The table came from immunoSEQ multiplex PCR; TCRdb's copy has only in-frame clones and leaves some out. The top ten hold under 2.5% of the sample, which has tens of thousands of clones, 80% to 85% seen once. Germline CDR1 SGHAT, CDR2 FQNNGV. The V end was cut by 4 bases, the J end by 4 bases, with 7 bases between. This CDR3 has 12 amino acids. This TCR derives from a human patient who received a liver transplant. Certain T cells may be donor cells from the graft. The rearrangement links TRBV11-2 to TRBJ2-5; D possibly corresponds to TRBD1 (6 bases). The sequencing here drew on CD4+ T cells from blood, taken around 50 months after liver transplant. For the CDR3, the DNA is TGTGCCAGCAGCTCGGACAGAGAGACCCAGTACTTC. This translates into CASSSDRETQYF. Complete variable domain (other parts from reference TRBV11-2 and TRBJ2-5): EAGVAQSPRYKIIEKRQSVAFWCNPISGHATLYWYQQILGQGPKLLIQFQNNGVVDDSQLPKDRFSAERLKGVDSTLKIQPAKLEDSAVYLCASSSDRETQYFGPGTRLLVL.